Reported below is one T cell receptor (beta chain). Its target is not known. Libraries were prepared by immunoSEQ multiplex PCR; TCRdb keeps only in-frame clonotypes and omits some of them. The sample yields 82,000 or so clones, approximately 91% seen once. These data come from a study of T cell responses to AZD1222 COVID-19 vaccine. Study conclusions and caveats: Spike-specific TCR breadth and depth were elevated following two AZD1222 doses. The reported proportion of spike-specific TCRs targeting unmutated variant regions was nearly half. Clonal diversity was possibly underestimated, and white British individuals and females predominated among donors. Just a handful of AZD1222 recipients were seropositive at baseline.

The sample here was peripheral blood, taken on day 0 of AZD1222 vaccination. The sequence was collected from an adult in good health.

The CDR3 coding sequence is TGTGCCAGCAGTTTAGCCAAAAACATTCAGTACTTC. Translating it yields CASSLAKNIQYF. The rearrangement links TRBV2 to TRBJ2-4; D gene ambiguous. The CDR3 consists of 12 residues. CDR1 and CDR2 (germline): SNHLY, FYNNEI. The V and J ends lost 5 bases and 0 bases respectively, with 2 bases between them.